This TCR beta chain came from a study of cytomegalovirus exposure and HLA in healthy donors. General study results and limits: The listing of approximately 160 TCR beta chains classed them as cytomegalovirus-associated. When analyzed later, a missense DCLRE1C variant was found to be linked to TCR beta V- and J-gene trimming. Among TCR sequences, most were rare, though some public TCRs appeared in many donors. A likely sequencing artifact accounted for one observed cluster of highly shared sequence variants.

Researchers ran the PCR with 60 Vbeta and 13 Jbeta primers. Clones were read by immunoSEQ multiplex PCR, and TCRdb kept only the in-frame ones, dropping some. Of 110,000 to 150,000 clones listed, 60% to 80% are singletons. With respect to this clone: The target antigen is unknown.

Germline CDR1 and CDR2: WSHSY and SAAADI. The J segment lost 2 bases and the V segment lost 5 bases, leaving 9 bases of the junction unmatched. The CDR3 has 16 amino acids. The chain recombines TRBV10-2 with TRBJ2-5; 9 bases agree with TRBD1. Sequenced input: PBMCs. The TCR was taken from a woman in her 30s in good health and CMV-seronegative. The chain's CDR3 is CASSTTGTGIQETQYF. Here the CDR3 DNA reads TGCGCCAGCAGTACCACCGGGACAGGGATTCAAGAGACCCAGTACTTC.